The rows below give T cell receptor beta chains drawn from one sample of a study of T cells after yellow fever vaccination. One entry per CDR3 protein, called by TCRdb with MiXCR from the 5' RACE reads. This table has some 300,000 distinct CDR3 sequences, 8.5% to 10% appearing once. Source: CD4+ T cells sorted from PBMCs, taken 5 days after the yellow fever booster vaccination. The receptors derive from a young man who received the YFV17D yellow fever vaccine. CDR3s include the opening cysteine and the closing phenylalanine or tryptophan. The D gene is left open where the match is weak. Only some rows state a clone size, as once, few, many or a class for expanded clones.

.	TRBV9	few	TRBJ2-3	CASSVTAPSTDTQYF	TGTGCCAGCAGCGTAACAGCGCCCAGCACAGATACGCAGTATTTT
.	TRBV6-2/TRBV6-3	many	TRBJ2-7	CASSIDGFSYEQYF	TGTGCCAGCAGCATCGACGGATTCTCCTACGAGCAGTACTTC
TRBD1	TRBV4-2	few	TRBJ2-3	CASSQGYLTGTGFTDTQYF	TGTGCCAGCAGCCAAGGCTATTTAACCGGGACAGGGTTCACAGATACGCAGTATTTT
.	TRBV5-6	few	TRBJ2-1	CASSFQSGNEQFF	TGTGCCAGCAGCTTCCAAAGCGGCAATGAGCAGTTCTTC
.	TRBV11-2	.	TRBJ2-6	CASSSGRAGANVLTF	TGTGCCAGCAGCTCCGGCAGGGCTGGGGCCAACGTCCTGACTTTC
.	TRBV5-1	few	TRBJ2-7	CASTRTAGSGEQYF	TGCGCCAGCACCCGGACAGCAGGCTCGGGAGAGCAGTACTTC
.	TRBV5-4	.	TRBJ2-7	CASSAPRSYEQYF	TGTGCCAGCAGCGCTCCGCGGAGCTACGAGCAGTACTTC
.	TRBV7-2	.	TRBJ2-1	CASSSRNWRNNEQFF	TGTGCCAGCAGCTCCAGGAACTGGCGGAACAATGAGCAGTTCTTC
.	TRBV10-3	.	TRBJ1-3	CAISGGERGIGNTIYF	TGTGCCATCAGTGGGGGGGAAAGAGGAATTGGAAACACCATATATTTT
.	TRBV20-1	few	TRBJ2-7	CSAQDRTYEQYF	TGCAGTGCCCAAGACAGGACCTACGAGCAGTACTTC
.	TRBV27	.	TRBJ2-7	CASSLQGIYEQYF	TGTGCCAGCAGTTTGCAGGGAATCTACGAGCAGTACTTC
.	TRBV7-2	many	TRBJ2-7	CASSSSDLYEQYF	TGTGCCAGCAGCTCCTCAGACCTCTACGAGCAGTACTTC
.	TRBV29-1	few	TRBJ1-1	CSVEDHLDTEAFF	TGCAGCGTTGAAGATCACTTGGACACTGAAGCTTTCTTT
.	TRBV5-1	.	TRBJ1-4	CASSLQDSSVEKLFF	TGCGCCAGCAGCTTACAGGACAGCTCTGTGGAAAAACTGTTTTTT
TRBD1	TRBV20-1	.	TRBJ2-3	CSARTGSTDTQYF	TGCAGTGCGCGGACAGGGAGCACAGATACGCAGTATTTT
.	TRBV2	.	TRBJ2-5	CASSEIRVAGSQETQYF	TGTGCCAGCAGTGAAATAAGAGTTGCGGGGAGCCAAGAGACCCAGTACTTC
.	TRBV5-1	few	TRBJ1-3	CASSLVGSVSGNTIYF	TGCGCCAGCAGCTTGGTAGGGTCGGTTTCTGGAAACACCATATATTTT
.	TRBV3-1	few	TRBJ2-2	CASTKWPRGTGELFF	TGTGCCAGCACCAAGTGGCCCCGCGGCACCGGGGAGCTGTTTTTT
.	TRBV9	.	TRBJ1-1	CASSPFQGWSPEAFF	TGTGCCAGCAGCCCGTTCCAGGGGTGGAGCCCTGAAGCTTTCTTT
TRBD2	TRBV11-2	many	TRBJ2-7	CASSLTGLAGGYEQYF	TGTGCCAGCAGCTTAACGGGACTAGCGGGGGGCTACGAGCAGTACTTC
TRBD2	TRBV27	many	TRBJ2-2	CASTPGLAGRTGELFF	TGTGCCAGCACCCCGGGACTAGCGGGGCGCACCGGGGAGCTGTTTTTT
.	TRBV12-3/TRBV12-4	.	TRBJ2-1	CASSFWGGNEQFF	TGTGCCAGCAGTTTTTGGGGTGGCAATGAGCAGTTCTTC
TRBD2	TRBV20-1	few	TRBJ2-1	CSTLSGGARREQFF	TGCAGTACCCTTAGCGGGGGGGCCAGAAGAGAGCAGTTCTTC
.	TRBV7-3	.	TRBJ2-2	CASSLMGAGTGELFF	TGTGCCAGCAGCTTGATGGGGGCAGGGACCGGGGAGCTGTTTTTT
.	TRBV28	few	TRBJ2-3	CASKLGGLTDTQYF	TGTGCCAGCAAGCTGGGGGGCCTCACAGATACGCAGTATTTT
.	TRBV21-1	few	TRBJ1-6	CASSKGAAITNSPLHF	TGTGCCAGCAGCAAAGGGGCAGCAATTACTAATTCACCCCTCCACTTT
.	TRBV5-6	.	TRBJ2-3	CASSTTSGADTQYF	TGTGCCAGCAGCACGACCTCAGGGGCAGATACGCAGTATTTT
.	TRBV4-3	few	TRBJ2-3	CASSHRAESTDTQYF	TGCGCCAGCAGCCACCGAGCCGAGAGCACAGATACGCAGTATTTT
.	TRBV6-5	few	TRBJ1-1	CASSYSPYGEGEAFF	TGTGCCAGCAGTTACTCGCCCTACGGGGAGGGTGAAGCTTTCTTT
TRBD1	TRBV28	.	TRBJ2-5	CASSQTGALETQYF	TGTGCCAGCAGTCAGACAGGGGCTCTAGAGACCCAGTACTTC
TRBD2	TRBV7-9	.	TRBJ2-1	CASSLGGGDNEQFF	TGTGCCAGCAGCTTAGGTGGGGGGGACAATGAGCAGTTCTTC
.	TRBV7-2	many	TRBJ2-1	CASSFAIEQFF	TGTGCCAGCAGCTTCGCAATCGAGCAGTTCTTC
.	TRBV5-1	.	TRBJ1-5	CASSLFPDSNQPQHF	TGCGCCAGCAGCTTATTTCCAGATAGCAATCAGCCCCAGCATTTT
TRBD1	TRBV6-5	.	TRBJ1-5	CASSWTGSSNQPQHF	TGTGCCAGCAGTTGGACAGGGTCAAGCAATCAGCCCCAGCATTTT
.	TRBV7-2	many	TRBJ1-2	CASSLAGGGYTF	TGTGCCAGCAGCTTAGCCGGGGGGGGCTACACCTTC
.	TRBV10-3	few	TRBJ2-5	CAISVRVGETQYF	TGTGCCATCAGTGTCAGGGTAGGAGAGACCCAGTACTTC